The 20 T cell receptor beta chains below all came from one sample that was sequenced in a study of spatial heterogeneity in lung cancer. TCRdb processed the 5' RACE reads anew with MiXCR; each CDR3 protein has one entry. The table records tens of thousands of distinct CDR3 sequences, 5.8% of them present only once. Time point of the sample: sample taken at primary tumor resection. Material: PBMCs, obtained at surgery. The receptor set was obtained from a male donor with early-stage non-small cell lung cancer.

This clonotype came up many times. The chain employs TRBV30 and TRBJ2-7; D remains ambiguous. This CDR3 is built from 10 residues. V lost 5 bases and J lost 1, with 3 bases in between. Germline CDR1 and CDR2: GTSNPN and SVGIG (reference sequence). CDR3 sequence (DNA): TGTGCCTGGGGTTCCTACGAGCAGTACTTC. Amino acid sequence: CAWGSYEQYF. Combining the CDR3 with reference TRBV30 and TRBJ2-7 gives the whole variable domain SQTIHQWPATLVQPVGSPLSLECTVEGTSNPNLYWYRQAAGRGLQLLFYSVGIGQISSEVPQNLSASRPQDRQFILSSKKLLLSDSGFYLCAWGSYEQYFGPGTRLTVT.

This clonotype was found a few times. The CDR3 protein is CSATDELAGNQPQHF. The CDR3 coding sequence is TGCAGTGCTACGGACGAATTGGCGGGCAATCAGCCCCAGCATTTT. The chain carries TRBV20-1 and TRBJ1-5; no firm D call. Germline V gene data show CDR1 as DFQATT and CDR2 as SNEGSKA (reference sequence). Trimming pared 4 bases from V and 2 bases from J, leaving 15 bases between. This CDR3 region has 15 residues.

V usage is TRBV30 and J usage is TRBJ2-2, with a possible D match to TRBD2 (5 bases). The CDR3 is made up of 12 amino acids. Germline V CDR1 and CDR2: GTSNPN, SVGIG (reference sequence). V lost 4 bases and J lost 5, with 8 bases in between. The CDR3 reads CAWNGETGELFF. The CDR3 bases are TGTGCCTGGAACGGGGAAACCGGGGAGCTGTTTTTT.

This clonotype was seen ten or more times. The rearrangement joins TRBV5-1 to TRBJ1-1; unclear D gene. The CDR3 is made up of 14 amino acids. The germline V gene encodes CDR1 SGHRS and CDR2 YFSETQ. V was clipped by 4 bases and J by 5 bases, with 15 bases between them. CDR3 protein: CASSRSTEWTEAFF. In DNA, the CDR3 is TGCGCCAGCAGCAGGTCAACCGAGTGGACTGAAGCTTTCTTT.

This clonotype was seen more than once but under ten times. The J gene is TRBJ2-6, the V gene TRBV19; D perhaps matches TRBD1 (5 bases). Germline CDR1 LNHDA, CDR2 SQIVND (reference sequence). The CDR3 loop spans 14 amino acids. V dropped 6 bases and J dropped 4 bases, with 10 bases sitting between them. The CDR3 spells CASRWGAGANVLTF. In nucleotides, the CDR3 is TGTGCCAGTAGATGGGGCGCCGGGGCCAACGTCCTGACTTTC. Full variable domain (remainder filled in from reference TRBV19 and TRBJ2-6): DGGITQSPKYLFRKEGQNVTLSCEQNLNHDAMYWYRQDPGQGLRLIYYSQIVNDFQKGDIAEGYSVSREKKESFPLTVTSAQKNPTAFYLCASRWGAGANVLTFGAGSRLTVL.

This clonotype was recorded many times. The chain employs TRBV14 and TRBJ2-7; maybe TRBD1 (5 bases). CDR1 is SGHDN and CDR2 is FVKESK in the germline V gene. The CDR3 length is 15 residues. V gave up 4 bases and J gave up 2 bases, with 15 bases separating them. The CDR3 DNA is TGTGCCAGCAGCCGGGCAGGGAAGTCAACCTACGAGCAGTACTTC. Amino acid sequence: CASSRAGKSTYEQYF.

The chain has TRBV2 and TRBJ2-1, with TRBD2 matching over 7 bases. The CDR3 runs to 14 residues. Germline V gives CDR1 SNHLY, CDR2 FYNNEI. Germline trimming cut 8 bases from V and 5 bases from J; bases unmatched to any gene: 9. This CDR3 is CASVKSGIDNEQFF. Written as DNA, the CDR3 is TGTGCCAGCGTGAAAAGCGGGATTGACAATGAGCAGTTCTTC.

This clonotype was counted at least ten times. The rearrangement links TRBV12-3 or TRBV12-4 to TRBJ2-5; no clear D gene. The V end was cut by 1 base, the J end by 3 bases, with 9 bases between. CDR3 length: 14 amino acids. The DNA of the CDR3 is TGTGCCAGCAGTTTAGGAGCCCTTAAAGAGACCCAGTACTTC. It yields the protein CASSLGALKETQYF.

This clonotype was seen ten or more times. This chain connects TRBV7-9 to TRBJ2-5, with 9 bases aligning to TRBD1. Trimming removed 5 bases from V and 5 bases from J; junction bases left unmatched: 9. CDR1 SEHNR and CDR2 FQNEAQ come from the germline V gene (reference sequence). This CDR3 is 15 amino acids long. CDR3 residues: CASSPRTGGLETQYF. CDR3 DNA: TGTGCCAGCAGCCCAAGAACAGGGGGCCTGGAGACCCAGTACTTC.

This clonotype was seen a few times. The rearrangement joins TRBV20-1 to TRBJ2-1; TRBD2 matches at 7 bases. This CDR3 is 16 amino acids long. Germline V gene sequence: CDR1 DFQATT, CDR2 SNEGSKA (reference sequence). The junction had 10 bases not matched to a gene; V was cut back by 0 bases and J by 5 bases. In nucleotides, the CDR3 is TGCAGTGCTAGAGACTCGGGGGGAATCAATAACAATGAGCAGTTCTTC. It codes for CSARDSGGINNNEQFF.

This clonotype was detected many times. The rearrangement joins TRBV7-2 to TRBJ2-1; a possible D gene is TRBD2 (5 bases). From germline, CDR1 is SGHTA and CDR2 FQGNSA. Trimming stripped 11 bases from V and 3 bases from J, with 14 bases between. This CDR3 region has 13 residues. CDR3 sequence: CASTASSYNEQFF. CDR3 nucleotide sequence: TGTGCCTCTACGGCTAGCAGCTACAATGAGCAGTTCTTC.

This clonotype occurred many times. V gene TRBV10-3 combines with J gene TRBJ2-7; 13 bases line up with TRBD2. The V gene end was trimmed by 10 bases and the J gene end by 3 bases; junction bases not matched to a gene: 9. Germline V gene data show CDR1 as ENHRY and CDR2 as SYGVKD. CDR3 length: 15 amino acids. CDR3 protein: CATSGTSGMVYEQYF. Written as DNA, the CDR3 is TGTGCCACTAGCGGGACTAGCGGGATGGTCTACGAGCAGTACTTC.

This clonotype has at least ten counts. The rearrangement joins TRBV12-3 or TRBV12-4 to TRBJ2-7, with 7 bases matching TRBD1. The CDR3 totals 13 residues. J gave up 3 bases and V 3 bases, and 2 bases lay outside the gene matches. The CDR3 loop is CASSLGQSYEQYF. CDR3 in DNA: TGTGCCAGCAGTTTGGGACAGAGCTACGAGCAGTACTTC.

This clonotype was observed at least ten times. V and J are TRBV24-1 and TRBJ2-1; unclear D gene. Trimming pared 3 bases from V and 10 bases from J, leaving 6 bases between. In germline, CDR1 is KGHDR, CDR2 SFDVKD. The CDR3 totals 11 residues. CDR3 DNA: TGTGCCACCAGTGATGATGAGGAGCAGTTCTTC. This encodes CATSDDEEQFF.

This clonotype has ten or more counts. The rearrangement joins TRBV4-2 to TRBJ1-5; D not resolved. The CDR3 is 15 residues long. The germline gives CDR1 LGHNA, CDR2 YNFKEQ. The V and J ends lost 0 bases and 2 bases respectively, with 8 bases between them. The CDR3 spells CASSQDRIGNQPQHF. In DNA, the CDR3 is TGTGCCAGCAGCCAAGATAGGATCGGCAATCAGCCCCAGCATTTT.

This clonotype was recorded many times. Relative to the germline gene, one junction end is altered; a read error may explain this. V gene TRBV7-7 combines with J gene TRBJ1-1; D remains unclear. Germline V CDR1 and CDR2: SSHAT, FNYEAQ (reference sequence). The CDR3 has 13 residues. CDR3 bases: TGTGCTAGCAGCTTTAACCGGCGCACTGAAGCTTTCTTT. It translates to CASSFNRRTEAFF.

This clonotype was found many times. This chain's CDR3 is CASSLGQAWLDTQYF. The CDR3 DNA reads TGCGCCAGCAGCCTGGGGCAGGCCTGGCTGGATACGCAGTATTTT. The chain recombines TRBV5-1 with TRBJ2-3; D is possibly TRBD1 (5 bases). Trimming stripped 4 bases from V and 6 bases from J, with 18 bases between. In germline, CDR1 is SGHRS, CDR2 YFSETQ. The CDR3 loop spans 15 amino acids.

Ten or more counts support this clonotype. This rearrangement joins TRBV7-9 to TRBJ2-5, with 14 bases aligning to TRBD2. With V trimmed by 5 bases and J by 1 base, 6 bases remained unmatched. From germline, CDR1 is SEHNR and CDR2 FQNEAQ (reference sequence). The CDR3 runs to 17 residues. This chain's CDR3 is CASSVGLAGAFQETQYF. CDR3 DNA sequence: TGTGCCAGCAGCGTGGGACTAGCGGGGGCGTTCCAAGAGACCCAGTACTTC.

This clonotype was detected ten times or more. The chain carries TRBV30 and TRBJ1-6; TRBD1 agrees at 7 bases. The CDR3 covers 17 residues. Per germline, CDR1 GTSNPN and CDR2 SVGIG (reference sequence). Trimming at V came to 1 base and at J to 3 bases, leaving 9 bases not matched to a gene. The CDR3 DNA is TGTGCCTGGAGTGCTACAGGGGCCGCTTTCTATAATTCACCCCTCCACTTT. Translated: CAWSATGAAFYNSPLHF.

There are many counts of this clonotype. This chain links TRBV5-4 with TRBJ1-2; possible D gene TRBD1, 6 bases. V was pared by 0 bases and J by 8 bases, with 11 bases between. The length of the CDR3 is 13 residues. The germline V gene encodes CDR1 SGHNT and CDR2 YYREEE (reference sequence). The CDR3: CASSLGGRGGYTF. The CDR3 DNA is TGTGCCAGCAGCTTGGGGGGGCGAGGCGGCTACACCTTC.